This entry lists 28 T cell receptor beta chains sequenced from one sample in a study of T cells in women clearing cervical HPV infection listed by TCRdb under 2018. The library came from the immunoSEQ multiplex PCR assay. As stored in TCRdb, this immuneACCESS dataset retains in-frame rearrangements with V and J assigned. A fraction of the clones does not appear; measured against another copy, unresolved V genes explain less than half of the discrepancy, and the remainder lacks a known reason. This sample's table carries 35,000 to 45,000 clones. Around 5.8% of the sample belongs to the ten largest clones. Sequenced: blood buffy coat. All receptors come from a woman aged 18 to 69 with a cervical HPV16 infection that either progressed to CIN3+ or cleared (not recorded which).

A remark on this clone: Sequencing ends 3 residues short of the CDR3 end; the germline J gene provides the rest. The genes are TRBV19 and TRBJ2-7; D is ambiguous. The CDR3 covers 13 residues. V was clipped by 2 bases and J by 3 bases, with 8 bases between them. Germline V gene lookup returns CDR1 LNHDA and CDR2 SQIVND (reference sequence). The CDR3 loop is CASSISRFYEQYF. CDR3 DNA (partial): TGTGCCAGTAGTATATCTAGGTTCTACGAG.

Comments on this clone: The read stops 3 residues short of the end of the CDR3; the missing end is completed from the germline J gene. This chain connects TRBV29-1 to TRBJ2-3, with D perhaps matching TRBD2 (5 bases). Germline loops: CDR1 SQVTM, CDR2 ANQGSEA. The CDR3 consists of 13 residues. CDR3 in amino acids: CSVEPGVGETQYF. The sequenced part of the CDR3 DNA is TGCAGCGTTGAACCCGGGGTTGGGGAGACG.

On this clone: The CDR3 end is not reached by the read, which stops 3 residues before it; the germline J gene fills it in. The chain employs TRBV30 and TRBJ2-1; TRBD2 is a possible D gene (5 bases). Trimming shortened V by 2 bases and J by 0 bases, and 14 bases separated the two germline ends. This CDR3 is 16 amino acids long. CDR1 is GTSNPN and CDR2 is SVGIG in the germline V gene (reference sequence). The CDR3 is CAWSLRGLSSYNEQFF. The CDR3 bases that were read are TGTGCCTGGAGTCTGCGCGGACTTAGCTCCTACAATGAG.

With respect to this clone: The read ends 3 residues early relative to the CDR3; the germline J gene fills the gap. V and J are TRBV5-1 and TRBJ1-2; D ambiguous. CDR1 is SGHRS and CDR2 is YFSETQ in the germline V gene. The CDR3 sequence is 14 residues long. Trimming left V 0 bases short and J 1 base short, with 7 bases between. The CDR3 reads CASSLDRYNYGYTF. The covered CDR3 bases are TGCGCCAGCAGCTTGGACAGATATAACTATGGC.

A note on this clone: The CDR3 end lies 3 residues beyond the end of the read and is filled in from the germline J gene. The chain employs TRBV7-9 and TRBJ1-2; D not certain. CDR3 length: 15 residues. Germline CDR1 is SEHNR and CDR2 is FQNEAQ (reference sequence). CDR3 DNA, as far as it was read: TGTGCCAGCAGCCAAGCTAGCGGATTCTCCTACGAC. Amino acids: CASSQASGFSYD. The whole CDR3 protein reads CASSQASGFSYDYTF.

Concerning this clone itself: Coverage ceases 3 residues before the CDR3 finishes, and the germline J gene fills in the end. J is TRBJ2-2 and V is TRBV6-2 or TRBV6-3; TRBD1 matches at 9 bases. The CDR3 spans 16 residues. The germline V gene encodes CDR1 MNHEY and CDR2 SVGEGT. J was trimmed by 6 bases and V by 6 bases; bases with no gene match: 11. The CDR3 region is CASSDPGTGKAGELFF. The sequenced part of the CDR3 DNA is TGTGCCAGCAGCGACCCCGGGACAGGGAAGGCCGGGGAG.

With regard to this clone: The DNA ends 3 residues before the CDR3 does, and the rest of the CDR3 is filled in from the germline J gene. The J gene is TRBJ1-4, the V gene TRBV9; TRBD1 agrees at 7 bases. Germline CDR1 is SGDLS and CDR2 is YYNGEE. The CDR3 extends over 16 amino acids. J lost 8 bases, V lost 3 bases, and 13 bases had no gene match. The covered CDR3 bases are TGTGCCAGCAGCGCCCTCGAAGGGACAGAGGACGAAAAA. Translation: CASSALEGTEDEK. The entire CDR3 sequence reads CASSALEGTEDEKLFF.

Remarks on this clone: The sequence runs out 3 residues before the end of the CDR3; the remainder is reconstructed from the germline J gene. The chain joins TRBV7-6 to TRBJ2-3; 7 nucleotides agree with TRBD1. The CDR3 totals 18 residues. V lost 4 bases, J lost 6 bases, and 19 bases stayed unmatched. Germline V lookup: CDR1 SGHVS, CDR2 FNYEAQ. Incomplete CDR3 DNA: TGTGCCAGCAGCTCAAGCCTCTCCGGGACAGTATTTACGGATACG. The encoded protein is CASSSSLSGTVFTDT. The whole CDR3 region reads CASSSSLSGTVFTDTQYF.

About this clone: The read stops 3 residues short of the end of the CDR3; the missing end is completed from the germline J gene. The chain recombines TRBV23-1 with TRBJ1-4; 10 nucleotides agree with TRBD1. TRBV23-1 carries the ORF label, with uncertain function. The CDR3 is 19 amino acids. V shed 2 bases and J 3 bases; nucleotides not matched to a gene: 12. The covered CDR3 bases are TGCGCCAGCAGTCAACACCCGGGACAGGGGAGGGGTGCTAATGAAAAA. Its protein is CASSQHPGQGRGANEK. The entire CDR3 protein is CASSQHPGQGRGANEKLFF.

Remarks on this clone: From the germline J gene comes the end of the CDR3, since the read stops 3 residues before it. V usage is TRBV15 and J usage is TRBJ2-5, with D tentatively TRBD2 (6 bases). This CDR3 comprises 16 residues. Deletions cut 0 bases from V and 4 bases from J, with 15 bases between. Germline V gives CDR1 LNHNV, CDR2 YYDKDF (reference sequence). The CDR3 reads CATSRDRSAGRETQYF. The DNA read from the CDR3 is TGTGCCACCAGCAGAGATAGGTCGGCGGGGAGAGAGACC.

Points on this clone: Coverage ceases 3 residues before the CDR3 finishes, and the germline J gene fills in the end. This chain connects TRBV11-3 to TRBJ2-5; perhaps TRBD1 as D (5 bases). The V gene lost 3 bases and the J gene lost 5 bases, with 16 bases spanning the gap. The CDR3 runs 15 residues. Germline-derived CDR1 and CDR2 are SGHNT and YENEEA. The CDR3 sequence: CASSFSVKKGETQYF. The sequenced CDR3 bases are TGTGCCAGCAGCTTTTCCGTTAAAAAGGGGGAGACC. The variable domain in full, completed from reference TRBV11-3 and TRBJ2-5, reads EAGVVQSPRYKIIEKKQPVAFWCNPISGHNTLYWYLQNLGQGPELLIRYENEEAVDDSQLPKDRFSAERLKGVDSTLKIQPAELGDSAVYLCASSFSVKKGETQYFGPGTRLLVL.

As concerns this clone: Coverage ceases 3 residues before the CDR3 finishes, and the germline J gene fills in the end. Within the sample, other DNA sequences also encode this same CDR3. The chain has TRBV20-1 and TRBJ2-7, with 7 bases identical to TRBD2. Germline V CDR1 and CDR2: DFQATT, SNEGSKA (reference sequence). The V and J ends lost 4 bases and 5 bases, in that order; junction bases with no gene match: 17. This CDR3 is 16 amino acids long. The sequenced part of the CDR3 DNA is TGCAGTGCTATCATGGGAGGACGGGGAGCGGGACACGAG. It yields the protein CSAIMGGRGAGHE. The whole CDR3 sequence is CSAIMGGRGAGHEQYF.

As regards this clone: Read data end 3 residues before the CDR3 end; the end is taken from the germline J gene. This chain uses TRBV14 with TRBJ2-7; a possible D gene is TRBD2 (6 bases). The CDR3 totals 17 residues. Looked up from germline, CDR1 is SGHDN and CDR2 is FVKESK. V shed 1 base and J shed 0 bases, with 16 bases lying between them. The covered CDR3 bases are TGTGCCAGCAGCCAAGTGGGGCCGCTAGCGAACTCCTACGAG. Translated, it gives CASSQVGPLANSYE. The entire CDR3 reads CASSQVGPLANSYEQYF.

CDR3 residues: CASSRGVMETQYF. The covered CDR3 bases are TGTGCCAGTAGTAGGGGCGTTATGGAGACG. This chain uses TRBV19 with TRBJ2-3; D is perhaps TRBD1 (5 bases). The CDR3 end falls 3 residues outside the read, so it is completed with the germline J gene. This CDR3 spans 13 amino acids. Germline CDR1 and CDR2: LNHDA and SQIVND (reference sequence).

Details on this clone: The read ends 3 residues early relative to the CDR3; the germline J gene fills the gap. This chain joins TRBV7-9 and TRBJ1-1; 8 nucleotides align to TRBD1. With 8 bases clipped from V and 2 bases from J, the junction kept 7 bases outside the gene matches. This CDR3 comprises 14 residues. Germline V gene sequence: CDR1 SEHNR, CDR2 FQNEAQ (reference sequence). The sequenced CDR3 bases are TGTGCCAGCCGTGAGGACAGGGCCAACACTGAA. Protein sequence: CASREDRANTE. The full-length CDR3 reads as CASREDRANTEAFF.

Concerning this clone itself: The read finishes 3 residues shy of the CDR3 end, and the germline J gene is used to complete it. The chain joins TRBV30 to TRBJ1-2; no clear D gene. The CDR3 is 13 residues long. From germline, CDR1 is GTSNPN and CDR2 SVGIG (reference sequence). The CDR3 DNA, read in part, is TGTGCCTGGGGGAAGCGGGAGCCACATGAC. It encodes CAWGKREPHD. The complete CDR3 reads CAWGKREPHDYTF.

Comment on this clone: The CDR3 is cut off 3 residues early in the read; its end comes from the germline J gene. The rearrangement uses TRBV14 and TRBJ1-2, with TRBD1 as a possible D gene (6 bases). There are 12 residues in the CDR3. The germline V gene has CDR1 SGHDN and CDR2 FVKESK. CDR3 protein: CASAKQGRGYTF. The covered CDR3 bases are TGTGCCAGCGCCAAGCAGGGGCGAGGC.

Concerning this clone itself: The CDR3 end is not reached by the read, which stops 3 residues before it; the germline J gene fills it in. This chain links TRBV2 with TRBJ2-3; 7 bases line up with TRBD2. Per germline, CDR1 SNHLY and CDR2 FYNNEI. This CDR3 contains 13 residues. CDR3 region: CASSPPRGRPQYF. The CDR3 bases that were read are TGTGCCAGCAGTCCCCCTCGCGGGAGACCG.

In the case of this clone: Read data end 3 residues before the CDR3 end; the end is taken from the germline J gene. The chain links TRBV11-2 to TRBJ2-7, with 9 bases matching TRBD1. V trimming: 3 bases; J trimming: 6 bases; junction bases outside the gene matches: 9. The CDR3 is made up of 15 amino acids. The germline V gene has CDR1 SGHAT and CDR2 FQNNGV. The CDR3 loop reads CASSFSGQGILEQYF. The sequenced part of the CDR3 DNA is TGTGCCAGCAGCTTTTCGGGACAGGGAATCCTCGAG.

Concerning this clone itself: The DNA ends 3 residues before the CDR3 does, and the rest of the CDR3 is filled in from the germline J gene. The chain employs TRBV27 and TRBJ2-1, with TRBD1 as a possible D gene (6 bases). The V gene lost 5 bases and the J gene lost 7 bases, with 12 bases spanning the gap. The germline CDR1 and CDR2 sequences are MNHEY and SMNVEV (reference sequence). The CDR3 has 13 residues. CDR3 loop: CASSLQGKNEQFF. CDR3 DNA (partial): TGTGCCAGCAGTCTCCAGGGGAAGAATGAG.

A remark on this clone: With the read ending 3 residues before the CDR3 end, the germline J gene is used to fill in that end. This chain joins TRBV20-1 and TRBJ2-2; 7 nucleotides align to TRBD2. V lost 3 bases, J lost 6 bases, and 16 bases stayed unmatched. The CDR3 consists of 17 residues. Germline assignment: CDR1 DFQATT and CDR2 SNEGSKA (reference sequence). The CDR3 region is CSASPTGGFHLAGELFF. CDR3 bases read: TGCAGTGCTAGCCCCACGGGGGGTTTTCATTTGGCCGGGGAG.

As concerns this clone: The read terminates 3 residues ahead of where the CDR3 ends, so the germline J gene completes it. The chain is built from TRBV19 and TRBJ1-5, with D tentatively TRBD1 (6 bases). The V end was cut by 5 bases, the J end by 4 bases, with 15 bases between. CDR3 length: 15 amino acids. Germline V gene sequence: CDR1 LNHDA, CDR2 SQIVND (reference sequence). The part of the CDR3 DNA that was read is TGTGCCAGTAGTGCCCAGGGGTTTAAGAATCAGCCC. Protein product: CASSAQGFKNQP. In full, the CDR3 reads CASSAQGFKNQPQHF.

As regards this clone: The read terminates 3 residues ahead of where the CDR3 ends, so the germline J gene completes it. The rearrangement uses TRBV30 and TRBJ1-2; the D gene is possibly TRBD1 (5 bases). Germline CDR1 reads GTSNPN; CDR2 reads SVGIG (reference sequence). The CDR3 runs to 15 residues. The sequenced CDR3 bases are TGTGCCTGGAGTGCCGGGACTAGCGGGAGGAATGAC. It translates to CAWSAGTSGRND. The entire CDR3 reads CAWSAGTSGRNDYTF.

To note about this clone: The DNA ends 3 residues before the CDR3 does, and the rest of the CDR3 is filled in from the germline J gene. This chain joins TRBV29-1 and TRBJ2-4; TRBD1 is a possible D gene (6 bases). The length of the CDR3 is 9 residues. The V gene's germline CDR1 is SQVTM and CDR2 ANQGSEA. The sequenced CDR3 bases are TGCAGCGGAGAAGGGGGT. This translates into CSGEGG. The whole CDR3 sequence is CSGEGGQYF. The whole variable domain, filled in from reference TRBV29-1 and TRBJ2-4, reads SAVISQKPSRDICQRGTSLTIQCQVDSQVTMMFWYRQQPGQSLTLIATANQGSEATYESGFVIDKFPISRPNLTFSTLTVSNMSPEDSSIYLCSGEGGQYFGAGTRLSVL.

CDR3 amino acids: CASSPLSRREKNTGELFF. CDR3 DNA (partial): TGTGCCAGCTCACCCCTTTCGAGGCGGGAAAAGAACACCGGGGAG. This chain links TRBV18 with TRBJ2-2; a possible D gene is TRBD2 (6 bases). Coverage ceases 3 residues before the CDR3 finishes, and the germline J gene fills in the end. The CDR3 sequence is 18 residues long. Germline CDR1 is KGHSH and CDR2 is LQKENI. V lost 3 bases and J lost 1, with 18 bases in between.

The CDR3 sequence: CASSLSGVNYGQYF. CDR3 DNA, as far as it was read: TGTGCCAGCAGCCTTTCGGGGGTTAACTATGGT. This chain connects TRBV7-9 to TRBJ2-4, with D possibly TRBD2 on 6 matching bases. The sequence runs out 3 residues before the end of the CDR3; the remainder is reconstructed from the germline J gene. Germline CDR1 and CDR2: SEHNR and FQNEAQ (reference sequence). The length of the CDR3 is 14 residues.

Points on this clone: The read gets to within 3 residues of the CDR3 end, and the germline J gene fills in the rest. The rearrangement uses TRBV20-1 and TRBJ1-1, with 7 positions matching TRBD1. The V segment lost 4 bases and the J segment 1 base; nucleotides outside the gene matches: 3. CDR1 is DFQATT, CDR2 SNEGSKA, per germline (reference sequence). This CDR3 spans 13 amino acids. This chain's CDR3 is CSAKGAANTEAFF. The covered CDR3 bases are TGCAGTGCTAAGGGGGCGGCGAACACTGAA.

As for this clone: The read is 3 residues too short to cover the CDR3 end, so that end is filled in from the germline J gene. The rearrangement joins TRBV29-1 to TRBJ2-7; TRBD1 is a possible D gene (6 bases). This CDR3 has 13 residues. The germline V and J ends were trimmed by 0 bases and 5 bases, with 11 bases remaining between them. Germline-derived CDR1 and CDR2 are SQVTM and ANQGSEA. Partial CDR3 DNA: TGCAGCGTTGAAGATCAGGGGACAAACGAG. Translating gives CSVEDQGTNE. The complete CDR3 sequence is CSVEDQGTNEQYF.